The sequence of this T cell receptor (beta chain) was determined in a study of blood T cell repertoires in COVID-19. TCRdb's copy holds only in-frame clones and misses some; the assay was immunoSEQ multiplex PCR. The table lists fewer than 350,000 clones, 70% to 90% of them singletons. The CDR3 loop spans 17 amino acids. The sequenced sample consisted of peripheral blood. V is TRBV21-1 and J is TRBJ2-2; whether TRBD1, the table's D call, matches the DNA was not checked. TRBV21-1 is a listed pseudogene. The TCR was taken from a man between 18 and 35 years old with active or convalescent COVID-19. The CDR3 nucleotides read TGTGCCAGCAGTAAACCAGGCGATTCAGGGAACACCGGGGAGCTGTTTTTT. Encoded protein: CASSKPGDSGNTGELFF.